The next 11 T cell receptor beta chains were all read from a single sample in a study of blood T cells in healthy people across ages. A second 7 to 11 cycle PCR used barcoded and J-beta primers. One entry per CDR3 protein, called by TCRdb with MiXCR from the 5' RACE reads. The data contain 2 million or so distinct CDR3 sequences, around 48% of them singletons. The material sequenced was blood. The receptors were sampled from a woman aged 40 to 49 in good health.

This clonotype was counted between two and nine times. J is TRBJ2-1 and V is TRBV5-1, with TRBD1 matching over 9 bases. The CDR3 totals 16 residues. Trimming at V came to 0 bases and at J to 7 bases, leaving 8 bases not matched to a gene. CDR1 is SGHRS, CDR2 YFSETQ, per germline. CDR3 in DNA: TGCGCCAGCAGCTTGGGGGCGGGACAGGGCGTGAATGAGCAGTTCTTC. Protein product: CASSLGAGQGVNEQFF.

The rearrangement links TRBV15 to TRBJ2-3; no firm D call. Germline V gene data show CDR1 as LNHNV and CDR2 as YYDKDF (reference sequence). The V and J ends lost 0 bases and 5 bases respectively, with 9 bases between them. The CDR3 extends over 14 amino acids. CDR3 coding DNA: TGTGCCACCAGCAGAGAAAGTGAAGTAGATACGCAGTATTTT. Translated: CATSRESEVDTQYF.

The chain carries TRBV28 and TRBJ2-5, with 8 bases that match TRBD1. The CDR3 loop spans 15 amino acids. CDR1 and CDR2 from the germline V gene are MDHEN and SYDVKM. V shed 3 bases, J shed 2 bases, and the junction held 5 bases outside the gene matches. For the CDR3, the DNA is TGTGCCAGCAGTTTGTCAGGGGGCCATCAAGAGACCCAGTACTTC. Protein product: CASSLSGGHQETQYF.

This chain joins TRBV7-8 and TRBJ2-7; tentatively, D is TRBD1 or TRBD2 (5 bases each). The J call is in doubt because the DNA end fits TRBJ2-4 better. Looked up from germline, CDR1 is SGHVS and CDR2 is FQNEAQ. This CDR3 has 17 amino acids. CDR3 in DNA: TGTGCCAGCAGCTCGCCCCCTGGCAGGGTCGGGGAAAACATTCAGTACTTC. Encoded protein: CASSSPPGRVGENIQYF.

Of note for this clonotype: A much larger clone sits a single nucleotide away, making a read error possible. V gene TRBV5-1 combines with J gene TRBJ2-3; D is ambiguous. CDR3 size: 13 residues. V lost 4 bases and J lost 6, with 12 bases in between. The germline gives CDR1 SGHRS, CDR2 YFSETQ. CDR3 in amino acids: CASSVASCDTQYF. The CDR3 nucleotides read TGCGCCAGCAGCGTGGCCAGTTGTGATACGCAGTATTTT.

The chain has TRBV5-1 and TRBJ2-5; D is uncertain. The end of the DNA fits TRBJ2-7 better, so the J call may be wrong. This CDR3 spans 15 amino acids. CDR1 is SGHRS and CDR2 is YFSETQ in the germline V gene. CDR3 amino acids: CASSLDPGSIYEQYF. CDR3 coding DNA: TGCGCCAGCAGCTTGGATCCGGGTTCCATCTACGAGCAGTACTTC.

This clonotype was recorded many times. The chain has TRBV5-1 and TRBJ1-5; D remains unclear. This CDR3 is 14 amino acids long. From germline, CDR1 is SGHRS and CDR2 YFSETQ. Trimming took off 6 bases at V and 5 bases at J, with 15 bases between the two ends. The CDR3 protein is CASNRAPGDQPQHF. CDR3 sequence (DNA): TGCGCCAGCAACCGCGCACCCGGGGATCAGCCCCAGCATTTT.

The V and J genes are TRBV20-1 and TRBJ1-4, with 7 bases that match TRBD1. Trimming took 4 bases from V and 1 from J; bases not matched to a gene: 15. This CDR3 has 18 amino acids. The germline gives CDR1 DFQATT, CDR2 SNEGSKA (reference sequence). This chain's CDR3 is CSAKRLGTVPLTNEKLFF. Here the CDR3 DNA reads TGCAGTGCTAAGCGCCTGGGGACAGTGCCCTTAACTAATGAAAAACTGTTTTTT.

This clonotype appeared once. V gene TRBV7-2 combines with J gene TRBJ2-3, with D possibly matching TRBD2 (6 bases). Germline CDR1 SGHTA, CDR2 FQGNSA. The germline V and J ends were trimmed by 5 bases and 0 bases, with 15 bases remaining between them. The CDR3 is made up of 16 amino acids. The CDR3 DNA sequence: TGTGCCAGCAGCCCTCGTGGCGGGGAGAGCACAGATACGCAGTATTTT. The encoded protein is CASSPRGGESTDTQYF.

V usage is TRBV27 and J usage is TRBJ1-6; D is perhaps TRBD1 (6 bases). Germline V CDR1 and CDR2: MNHEY, SMNVEV (reference sequence). The CDR3 is made up of 15 amino acids. V was pared by 4 bases and J by 8 bases, with 15 bases between. The CDR3 is CASSSRTVTYSPLHF. The DNA of the CDR3 is TGTGCCAGCAGTTCCCGGACAGTAACGTATTCACCCCTCCACTTT.

This clonotype was observed a few times. This chain connects TRBV12-3 or TRBV12-4 to TRBJ1-5; D remains unclear. There are 14 residues in the CDR3. V lost 3 bases to trimming and J lost 2 bases, with 8 bases between them. In nucleotides, the CDR3 is TGTGCCAGCAGTTTTCGGTCAGGCAATCAGCCCCAGCATTTT. Translating it yields CASSFRSGNQPQHF.